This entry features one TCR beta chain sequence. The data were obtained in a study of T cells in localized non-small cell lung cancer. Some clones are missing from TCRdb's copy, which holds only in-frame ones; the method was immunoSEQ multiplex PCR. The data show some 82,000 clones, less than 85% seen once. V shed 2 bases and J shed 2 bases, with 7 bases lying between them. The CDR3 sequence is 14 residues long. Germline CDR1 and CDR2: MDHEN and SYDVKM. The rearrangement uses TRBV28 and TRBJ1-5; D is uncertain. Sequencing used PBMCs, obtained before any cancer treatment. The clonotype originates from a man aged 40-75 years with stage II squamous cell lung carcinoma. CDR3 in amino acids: CASSLRHRNQPQHF. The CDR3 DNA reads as TGTGCCAGCAGTTTAAGACACCGCAATCAGCCCCAGCATTTT. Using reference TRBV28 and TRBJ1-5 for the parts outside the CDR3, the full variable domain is DVKVTQSSRYLVKRTGEKVFLECVQDMDHENMFWYRQDPGLGLRLIYFSYDVKMKEKGDIPEGYSVSREKKERFSLILESASTNQTSMYLCASSLRHRNQPQHFGDGTRLSIL.